One and the same sample provided the 23 T cell receptor beta chains below, sequenced in a study of blood T cell repertoires in COVID-19. Profiling relied on immunoSEQ multiplex PCR, and the TCRdb table lists in-frame clones only, not all of them. The table lists about 200,000 clones, around 87% of them singletons. Sequencing was performed on peripheral blood. These receptors were collected from a man aged 55 to 70 with acute or convalescent COVID-19.

The chain joins TRBV5-5 to TRBJ1-1, with 8 bases fitting TRBD1. Germline CDR1 is SGHKS and CDR2 is YYEKEE (reference sequence). The CDR3 consists of 18 residues. V was pared by 2 bases and J by 0 bases, with 12 bases of the junction left unmatched. The DNA for the CDR3 is TGTGCCAGCAGCTTAGGCCTACAGGGGGTAAAGTTGAACACTGAAGCTTTCTTT. It is translated as CASSLGLQGVKLNTEAFF.

The V and J genes are TRBV3-1 (or the pseudogene TRBV3-2) and TRBJ1-3; D gene ambiguous. Trimming cost V 0 bases and J 0 bases, with 15 bases left between them. The CDR3 length is 18 residues. Looked up from germline, CDR1 is LGHDT and CDR2 is YNNKEL (reference sequence). CDR3 amino acids: CASSQDPPGVSSGNTIYF. The CDR3, as DNA: TGTGCCAGCAGCCAAGATCCTCCGGGTGTAAGCTCTGGAAACACCATATATTTT.

The chain couples TRBV6-1 to TRBJ1-1; unclear D gene. The CDR3 covers 15 residues. The V gene's germline CDR1 is MNHNS and CDR2 SASEGT. Between the trimmed V and J ends, which lost 1 base and 5 bases, there was a span of 14 bases. CDR3 loop: CASSEVAPAGTEAFF. The CDR3 nucleotides read TGTGCCAGCAGTGAAGTGGCCCCGGCGGGGACTGAAGCTTTCTTT.

The chain carries TRBV19 and TRBJ1-5, with D perhaps matching TRBD1 (6 bases). CDR1 is LNHDA and CDR2 is SQIVND in the germline V gene (reference sequence). V lost 6 bases to trimming and J lost 3 bases, with 12 bases between them. The CDR3 covers 14 residues. CDR3 protein: CASRLTGLNQPQHF. CDR3 nucleotides: TGTGCCAGTAGGCTCACAGGGCTCAATCAGCCCCAGCATTTT.

This chain joins TRBV6-5 and TRBJ2-1, with 7 bases lining up with TRBD1. CDR3 length equals 13 residues. The V and J ends lost 5 bases and 9 bases, in that order; junction bases with no gene match: 7. Germline loops: CDR1 MNHEY, CDR2 SVGAGI. CDR3 loop: CASSPTGQIEQFF. CDR3 nucleotide sequence: TGTGCCAGCAGTCCCACGGGACAGATTGAGCAGTTCTTC.

The genes are TRBV5-1 and TRBJ1-4; possibly TRBD1 for D (6 bases). V gave up 4 bases and J gave up 7 bases, with 17 bases separating them. The CDR3 covers 15 residues. Germline CDR1 is SGHRS and CDR2 is YFSETQ. The CDR3 reads CASSPRTAATEKLFF. The CDR3 nucleotides read TGCGCCAGCAGCCCTCGGACAGCCGCAACTGAAAAACTGTTTTTT.

The V gene is TRBV20-1, the J gene TRBJ2-3, with D tentatively TRBD1 (6 bases). Germline CDR1 DFQATT, CDR2 SNEGSKA (reference sequence). There are 11 residues in the CDR3. Trimming shortened V by 4 bases and J by 13 bases, and 15 bases separated the two germline ends. For the CDR3, the DNA is TGCAGTGCTACCAACCGGGACAATAAGTATTTT. Protein: CSATNRDNKYF.

The chain uses TRBV7-2 and TRBJ2-3, with 9 bases that match TRBD2. CDR3 length equals 17 residues. After removal of 1 base from V and 2 bases from J, the junction contained 7 bases not matched to a gene. Germline V CDR1 and CDR2: SGHTA, FQGNSA. CDR3 in amino acids: CASSLEPLAGVTDTQYF. As DNA, the CDR3 is TGTGCCAGCAGCTTAGAACCCTTAGCGGGGGTCACAGATACGCAGTATTTT.

This clone was counted a single time. The rearrangement uses TRBV7-9 and TRBJ1-1, with D unresolved. This CDR3 is built from 14 residues. Trimming pared 2 bases from V and 4 bases from J, leaving 11 bases between. Germline V gene lookup returns CDR1 SEHNR and CDR2 FQNEAQ (reference sequence). The CDR3 sequence: CASSLIEGGTEAFF. The CDR3, as DNA: TGTGCCAGCAGCTTAATCGAGGGCGGCACTGAAGCTTTCTTT.

The rearrangement joins TRBV6-1 to TRBJ2-5; TRBD1 matches 12 bases. V shed 4 bases, J shed 4 bases, and the junction held 19 bases outside the gene matches. The CDR3 length is 20 residues. Per the germline V gene, CDR1 is MNHNS and CDR2 is SASEGT. CDR3 region: CASSARDRGPTPESRETQYF. DNA of the CDR3: TGTGCCAGCAGTGCACGGGACAGGGGGCCCACCCCAGAATCCCGAGAGACCCAGTACTTC.

V gene TRBV7-8 combines with J gene TRBJ2-2, with TRBD2 matching over 10 bases. Germline loops: CDR1 SGHVS, CDR2 FQNEAQ. The trim removed 1 base at V and 3 bases at J, leaving 5 bases unmatched. CDR3 length: 17 amino acids. CDR3 loop: CASSLVTGLADTGELFF. The CDR3 bases are TGTGCCAGCAGCTTAGTAACTGGACTAGCGGACACCGGGGAGCTGTTTTTT.

This chain connects TRBV7-3 to TRBJ2-3; 9 nucleotides line up with TRBD2. After removal of 5 bases from V and 6 bases from J, the junction contained 9 bases not matched to a gene. Germline CDR1 and CDR2: SGHTA and FQGTGA. CDR3 length: 15 amino acids. The CDR3 nucleotides are TGTGCCAGCAGCCGGAGCGGGGGGCCCGCGGATACGCAGTATTTT. It codes for CASSRSGGPADTQYF.

The J gene is TRBJ2-1, the V gene TRBV4-3, with 12 bases identical to TRBD2. Germline loops: CDR1 LGHNA, CDR2 YSLEER. The CDR3 has 22 amino acids. Trimming at V came to 2 bases and at J to 1 base, leaving 18 bases not matched to a gene. CDR3 nucleotide sequence: TGCGCCAGCAGCCAACCAGCGGCCTCACTAGCGGGGGGACCCACTTCCTACAATGAGCAGTTCTTC. As protein: CASSQPAASLAGGPTSYNEQFF.

The J gene is TRBJ2-1, the V gene TRBV7-2; 8 positions match TRBD1. Germline CDR1 SGHTA, CDR2 FQGNSA. V shed 8 bases and J 4 bases; nucleotides not matched to a gene: 7. This CDR3 is built from 14 residues. CDR3 protein: CASLGTGIYNEQFF. DNA of the CDR3: TGTGCCAGCCTCGGGACAGGAATATACAATGAGCAGTTCTTC.

The chain couples TRBV30 to TRBJ1-4; no firm D call. The CDR3 contains 14 residues. V lost 5 bases and J lost 7, with 17 bases in between. CDR1 is GTSNPN, CDR2 SVGIG, per germline (reference sequence). The CDR3 loop is CAWEVREYSEKLFF. The CDR3 DNA reads as TGTGCCTGGGAGGTCCGAGAGTATAGTGAAAAACTGTTTTTT.

The chain is built from TRBV24-1 and TRBJ2-1; 11 positions agree with TRBD1. J lost 6 bases, V lost 4 bases, and 7 bases had no gene match. The CDR3 has 16 residues. The germline V gene has CDR1 KGHDR and CDR2 SFDVKD. CDR3 residues: CATSEDGTGGFNEQFF. CDR3 coding DNA: TGTGCCACCAGTGAGGATGGGACAGGGGGGTTCAATGAGCAGTTCTTC.

This clone was detected only once. The rearrangement joins TRBV19 to TRBJ1-4; D remains unclear. V lost 7 bases, J lost 6 bases, and 12 bases lay in between. The V gene's germline CDR1 is LNHDA and CDR2 SQIVND (reference sequence). This CDR3 has 13 amino acids. Here the CDR3 reads CASNSGIHEKLFF. Written as DNA, the CDR3 is TGTGCCAGTAATTCGGGTATTCATGAAAAACTGTTTTTT.

As regards this clone: This sample includes further DNA sequences coding for the same CDR3. The rearrangement uses TRBV18 and TRBJ1-5; D ambiguous. The germline V gene has CDR1 KGHSH and CDR2 LQKENI. This CDR3 spans 13 amino acids. Trimming took off 3 bases at V and 0 bases at J, with 3 bases between the two ends. In DNA form, the CDR3 reads TGTGCCAGCTCACCGTATAGCAATCAGCCCCAGCATTTT. Protein sequence: CASSPYSNQPQHF.

The chain recombines TRBV6-5 with TRBJ1-6, with TRBD1 matching 8 bases. This CDR3 is built from 15 residues. V lost 8 bases and J lost 9; bases outside the gene matches: 12. Germline V gene lookup returns CDR1 MNHEY and CDR2 SVGAGI. CDR3 protein: CASQGRQGNGSPLHF. The CDR3 DNA is TGTGCCAGCCAAGGGAGACAGGGGAATGGTTCACCCCTCCACTTT.

For the CDR3, the DNA is TGTGCCAGCAGGGACTATATGAACACCGGGGAGCTGTTTTTT. As protein: CASRDYMNTGELFF. V and J are TRBV7-2 and TRBJ2-2, with D possibly being TRBD2 (6 bases). Germline-derived CDR1 and CDR2 are SGHTA and FQGNSA. Trimming cost V 6 bases and J 1 base, with 9 bases left between them. The CDR3 sequence is 14 residues long.

This sequence joins TRBV9 and TRBJ2-1; 8 nucleotides match TRBD2. This CDR3 comprises 14 residues. V gave up 0 bases and J gave up 8 bases; unmatched junction bases: 4. Germline V CDR1 and CDR2: SGDLS, YYNGEE. CDR3 DNA sequence: TGTGCCAGCAGCGTAGCATGGGGACTAGATGAGCAGTTCTTC. It specifies CASSVAWGLDEQFF.

The chain uses TRBV18 and TRBJ2-7; 7 bases fit TRBD1. V trimming: 3 bases; J trimming: 5 bases; junction bases outside the gene matches: 10. Looked up from germline, CDR1 is KGHSH and CDR2 is LQKENI. The CDR3 runs to 15 residues. CDR3 in amino acids: CASSPGTDKVHEQYF. The CDR3 region has the DNA TGTGCCAGCTCACCTGGGACAGATAAAGTCCACGAGCAGTACTTC.

V gene TRBV6-2 or TRBV6-3 combines with J gene TRBJ2-1, with 8 bases aligning to TRBD1. The germline CDR1 and CDR2 sequences are MNHEY and SVGEGT. The V segment lost 6 bases and the J segment 0 bases; nucleotides outside the gene matches: 10. The CDR3 runs 17 residues. CDR3 in amino acids: CASSLRGTGRSYNEQFF. CDR3 coding DNA: TGTGCCAGCAGCCTACGGGGGACAGGACGCTCCTACAATGAGCAGTTCTTC.